Shown below are 19 T cell receptor beta chains from a single sample sequenced in a study of technical replicates of blood from a handful of donors. Data came from immunoSEQ multiplex PCR; TCRdb stores just in-frame clones and leaves some out. The data show about 83,000 clones, about 97% seen once. The sample taken for sequencing was T cells isolated from PBMCs. These receptors originate from a human donor in good health.

The rearrangement uses TRBV9 and TRBJ2-5, with 9 bases matching TRBD1. The CDR3 length is 16 residues. In germline, CDR1 is SGDLS, CDR2 YYNGEE. Trimming at V came to 3 bases and at J to 2 bases, leaving 8 bases not matched to a gene. DNA of the CDR3: TGTGCCAGCAGCGCACCGGACAGGGGCGAACAAGAGACCCAGTACTTC. Its protein is CASSAPDRGEQETQYF.

The V and J genes are TRBV29-1 and TRBJ2-7; 7 positions match TRBD1. Per the germline V gene, CDR1 is SQVTM and CDR2 is ANQGSEA. Germline trimming cut 5 bases from V and 2 bases from J; bases unmatched to any gene: 3. This CDR3 contains 12 residues. CDR3 bases: TGCAGCGTTTCGGGACAGCCCTACGAGCAGTACTTC. Its protein is CSVSGQPYEQYF.

The CDR3: CSVQGLAGVSTGELFF. CDR3 in DNA: TGCAGCGTCCAAGGACTAGCGGGAGTGAGCACCGGGGAGCTGTTTTTT. The V call is TRBV29-1, the J call TRBJ2-2, with 13 bases that match TRBD2. The ends lost 6 bases at V and 4 bases at J; junction bases unmatched: 8. CDR3 length: 16 residues. CDR1 and CDR2 (germline): SQVTM, ANQGSEA.

The chain's CDR3 is CASSLETSGNYNEQFF. The CDR3 DNA follows: TGCGCCAGCAGCTTGGAGACTAGCGGGAACTACAATGAGCAGTTCTTC. This rearrangement joins TRBV5-1 to TRBJ2-1; 11 nucleotides agree with TRBD2. CDR1 and CDR2 from the germline V gene are SGHRS and YFSETQ. Germline trimming cut 0 bases from V and 3 bases from J; bases unmatched to any gene: 2. The length of the CDR3 is 16 residues.

V usage is TRBV29-1 and J usage is TRBJ2-2; D uncertain. V lost 3 bases, J lost 6 bases, and 8 bases lay in between. Per the germline V gene, CDR1 is SQVTM and CDR2 is ANQGSEA. CDR3 size: 12 residues. The chain's CDR3 is CSVDKSAGELFF. CDR3 sequence (DNA): TGCAGCGTTGATAAATCGGCCGGGGAGCTGTTTTTT.

This chain links TRBV7-9 with TRBJ1-1, with D perhaps TRBD1 (6 bases). CDR1 is SEHNR, CDR2 FQNEAQ, per germline (reference sequence). CDR3 length equals 11 residues. Trimming removed 5 bases at V and 11 bases at J, with 12 bases between. CDR3: CASSPQGGAFF. CDR3 bases: TGTGCCAGCAGCCCACAGGGTGGTGCTTTCTTT. Drawing the rest from reference TRBV7-9 and TRBJ1-1, the complete variable domain is DTGVSQNPRHKITKRGQNVTFRCDPISEHNRLYWYRQTLGQGPEFLTYFQNEAQLEKSRLLSDRFSAERPKGSFSTLEIQRTEQGDSAMYLCASSPQGGAFFGQGTRLTVV.

This chain joins TRBV27 and TRBJ1-2, with a possible D match to TRBD1 (6 bases). The CDR3 sequence is 13 residues long. V was clipped by 2 bases and J by 4 bases, with 8 bases between them. Looked up from germline, CDR1 is MNHEY and CDR2 is SMNVEV (reference sequence). The CDR3 sequence: CASSLQTGYGYTF. The CDR3 DNA reads as TGTGCCAGCAGTTTACAGACAGGCTATGGCTACACCTTC.

J is TRBJ2-2 and V is TRBV11-2; possible D gene TRBD1, 6 bases. From germline, CDR1 is SGHAT and CDR2 FQNNGV. Trimming took off 4 bases at V and 0 bases at J, with 12 bases between the two ends. This CDR3 has 16 residues. CDR3 residues: CASSYPGATNTGELFF. The CDR3 coding sequence is TGTGCCAGCAGCTACCCAGGGGCTACGAACACCGGGGAGCTGTTTTTT.

The CDR3 nucleotides read TGTGCCAGCAGCTTTGAGACAGTCTATGGCTACACCTTC. It codes for CASSFETVYGYTF. The V and J genes are TRBV7-9 and TRBJ1-2; perhaps TRBD1 as D (5 bases). CDR3 length: 13 residues. V lost 3 bases and J lost 4, with 9 bases in between. CDR1 SEHNR and CDR2 FQNEAQ come from the germline V gene (reference sequence).

The chain employs TRBV7-6 and TRBJ2-7; TRBD1 agrees at 9 bases. The CDR3 contains 13 residues. The germline V gene has CDR1 SGHVS and CDR2 FNYEAQ. V shed 0 bases, J shed 6 bases, and the junction held 0 bases outside the gene matches. The CDR3 spells CASSLADRGEQYF. CDR3 in DNA: TGTGCCAGCAGCTTAGCGGACAGGGGCGAGCAGTACTTC. Full variable domain (rest looked up from reference TRBV7-6 and TRBJ2-7): GAGVSQSPRYKVTKRGQDVALRCDPISGHVSLYWYRQALGQGPEFLTYFNYEAQQDKSGLPNDRFSAERPEGSISTLTIQRTEQRDSAMYRCASSLADRGEQYFGPGTRLTVT.

This clone was observed a handful of times. This chain connects TRBV7-3 to TRBJ1-1; D unclear. V was shortened by 1 base and J by 1 base, with 4 bases between the two germline ends. The CDR3 sequence is 13 residues long. Germline CDR1 and CDR2: SGHTA and FQGTGA. DNA for the CDR3: TGTGCCAGCAGCTTAAATCAGAACACTGAAGCTTTCTTT. Its translation is CASSLNQNTEAFF.

The genes are TRBV5-6 and TRBJ2-1; D might be TRBD2 (5 bases). V dropped 4 bases and J dropped 2 bases, with 13 bases sitting between them. CDR1 SGHDT and CDR2 YYEEEE come from the germline V gene. The CDR3 loop spans 15 amino acids. The CDR3 DNA sequence: TGTGCCAGCAGCGTAACACTAGTCGCCTACAATGAGCAGTTCTTC. Translation gives CASSVTLVAYNEQFF.

The J gene is TRBJ2-5, the V gene TRBV18, with 13 bases matching TRBD2. CDR3 length equals 15 residues. V lost 5 bases to trimming and J lost 5 bases; unmatched junction nucleotides: 5. Germline lookup yields CDR1 KGHSH and CDR2 LQKENI. The CDR3 nucleotides read TGTGCCAGCTCAAGGACTAGCGGGAGAGGTGAGACCCAGTACTTC. The encoded protein is CASSRTSGRGETQYF.

The genes are TRBV9 and TRBJ1-2; unclear D gene. This CDR3 region has 15 residues. With 0 bases removed from V and 1 base from J, the gap between germline ends came to 10 bases. Germline V gene sequence: CDR1 SGDLS, CDR2 YYNGEE. The CDR3 DNA is TGTGCCAGCAGCGTAGATAAGATACTTAACTATGGCTACACCTTC. This gives the protein CASSVDKILNYGYTF.

In this sample, this clone turned up a few times. V and J are TRBV2 and TRBJ2-1; 9 bases map to TRBD2. V was clipped by 7 bases and J by 2 bases; unmatched bases: 6. Germline lookup yields CDR1 SNHLY and CDR2 FYNNEI. This CDR3 is 15 amino acids long. CDR3 amino acids: CASNLLAGTYNEQFF. Written as DNA, the CDR3 is TGTGCCAGCAATCTTCTAGCGGGAACCTACAATGAGCAGTTCTTC.

The chain uses TRBV29-1 and TRBJ1-2, with 7 bases matching TRBD1. CDR3 size: 13 residues. V lost 8 bases and J lost 7; bases outside the gene matches: 13. Germline loops: CDR1 SQVTM, CDR2 ANQGSEA. Written as DNA, the CDR3 is TGCAGCAACCTAGATATGACAGGGCTTGGCTACACCTTC. Translation: CSNLDMTGLGYTF. Full variable domain (outside the CDR3, taken from reference TRBV29-1 and TRBJ1-2): SAVISQKPSRDICQRGTSLTIQCQVDSQVTMMFWYRQQPGQSLTLIATANQGSEATYESGFVIDKFPISRPNLTFSTLTVSNMSPEDSSIYLCSNLDMTGLGYTFGSGTRLTVV.

J is TRBJ2-3 and V is TRBV29-1; TRBD1 is a possible D gene (6 bases). V lost 5 bases, J lost 8 bases, and 14 bases lay in between. This CDR3 contains 12 residues. Germline values: CDR1 SQVTM, CDR2 ANQGSEA. The CDR3 here is CSVPGAFRTQYF. CDR3 sequence (DNA): TGCAGCGTTCCAGGGGCGTTTCGTACGCAGTATTTT.

The chain carries TRBV7-6 and TRBJ2-5; 13 nucleotides line up with TRBD2. The germline CDR1 and CDR2 sequences are SGHVS and FNYEAQ. CDR3 size: 15 residues. V lost 5 bases and J lost 5; bases outside the gene matches: 5. The CDR3 DNA reads TGTGCCAGCAGCCGAGGACTAGCGGGAGCGGAGACCCAGTACTTC. This gives the protein CASSRGLAGAETQYF.

The chain links TRBV28 to TRBJ1-2; 7 bases line up with TRBD1. This CDR3 has 13 amino acids. J gave up 6 bases and V 6 bases, and 7 bases lay outside the gene matches. Germline V gene data show CDR1 as MDHEN and CDR2 as SYDVKM. For the CDR3, the DNA is TGTGCCAGCAGACCTCAGGGGGTTCATGGCTACACCTTC. The encoded protein is CASRPQGVHGYTF.